This passage covers 26 T cell receptor beta chains from one sample sequenced in a study of post-analysis software for immune sequencing data. These receptors have no identified antigens. TCR beta cDNA libraries included unique molecular identifiers. MiXCR was run by TCRdb on the PCR reads, yielding one entry per CDR3 protein. The sample consists of about 820,000 distinct CDR3 sequences, 53% of them appearing once. Study-wide findings and caveats: The five TRBV segments detected at higher frequency in patients than in controls included TRBV5-6, TRBV5-1 and TRBV20-1.

Sequencing input: blood. The origin of the receptors is a girl under 18 with multiple sclerosis.

This clonotype was seen only a few times. V gene TRBV29-1 combines with J gene TRBJ2-1, with D maybe TRBD1 (5 bases). The germline CDR1 and CDR2 sequences are SQVTM and ANQGSEA. This CDR3 is 14 amino acids long. Trimming stripped 8 bases from V and 0 bases from J, with 14 bases between. The CDR3 region has the DNA TGCAGCCTGGATTGGGGCAACTCCTACAATGAGCAGTTCTTC. Protein: CSLDWGNSYNEQFF.

This clonotype was detected a few times. The rearrangement uses TRBV7-2 and TRBJ2-3; 11 bases fit TRBD2. The J segment lost 5 bases and the V segment lost 1 base, leaving 8 bases of the junction unmatched. Germline V gene sequence: CDR1 SGHTA, CDR2 FQGNSA. The CDR3 is 17 residues long. Here the CDR3 DNA reads TGTGCCAGCAGCTTAGTGGCTAGCGGGGGGACTCGAGATACGCAGTATTTT. This sequence encodes CASSLVASGGTRDTQYF.

This chain connects TRBV14 to TRBJ2-5, with D unresolved. CDR3 length: 14 residues. The ends were cut back, 0 bases at V and 0 bases at J, with 5 bases in the middle. CDR1 and CDR2 (germline): SGHDN, FVKESK. The DNA for the CDR3 is TGTGCCAGCAGCCAAGACTATAACCAAGAGACCCAGTACTTC. Its translation is CASSQDYNQETQYF.

J is TRBJ2-4 and V is TRBV12-3 or TRBV12-4; D may be TRBD1 (6 bases). V lost 5 bases to trimming and J lost 6 bases, with 17 bases between them. The CDR3 is made up of 15 amino acids. The CDR3 nucleotides are TGTGCCAGCAGTCCACAGGGTCTTGGTCTAAACATTCAGTACTTC. Encoded protein: CASSPQGLGLNIQYF.

This clonotype has only one observation. This chain connects TRBV15 to TRBJ1-6, with TRBD1 identical over 9 bases. Per germline, CDR1 LNHNV and CDR2 YYDKDF (reference sequence). V shed 2 bases, J shed 15 bases, and the junction held 17 bases outside the gene matches. CDR3 size: 17 residues. CDR3 amino acids: CATSRSRDRVLAIGLHF. The CDR3 DNA reads TGTGCCACCAGCAGATCCAGGGACAGGGTCCTCGCAATCGGCCTCCACTTT.

The sample holds a few counts of this clonotype. J is TRBJ2-7 and V is TRBV12-3 or TRBV12-4, with D possibly TRBD1 on 6 matching bases. This CDR3 is built from 14 residues. V was shortened by 0 bases and J by 5 bases, with 11 bases between the two germline ends. The CDR3 coding sequence is TGTGCCAGCAGTTTAGCCAGCAGGGGACACGAGCAGTACTTC. This translates into CASSLASRGHEQYF.

The CDR3 DNA is TGCAGTGCTAGTTACAGCCGCGGCGATCAGCCCCAGCATTTT. The encoded protein is CSASYSRGDQPQHF. This chain links TRBV20-1 with TRBJ1-5; D remains ambiguous. The CDR3 consists of 14 residues. The ends were cut back, 3 bases at V and 5 bases at J, with 14 bases in the middle. CDR1 and CDR2 from the germline V gene are DFQATT and SNEGSKA (reference sequence).

The chain carries TRBV29-1 and TRBJ1-2; tentatively, D is TRBD1 (6 bases). Germline assignment: CDR1 SQVTM and CDR2 ANQGSEA. The CDR3 consists of 12 residues. The V end lost 6 bases, the J end lost 4 bases, and 12 bases lay between the germline ends. The CDR3 coding sequence is TGCAGCGTCGACACAGGGATCTATGGCTACACCTTC. This codes for CSVDTGIYGYTF.

The chain uses TRBV20-1 and TRBJ2-2; 7 nucleotides match TRBD1. The ends lost 3 bases at V and 6 bases at J; junction bases unmatched: 4. The CDR3 runs 13 residues. CDR1 and CDR2 (germline): DFQATT, SNEGSKA (reference sequence). The CDR3 spells CSARRGQAGELFF. The CDR3 bases are TGCAGTGCTAGGAGGGGGCAGGCCGGGGAGCTGTTTTTT.

The J gene is TRBJ2-5, the V gene TRBV6-5; TRBD2 agrees at 7 bases. CDR1 and CDR2 from the germline V gene are MNHEY and SVGAGI. The CDR3 spans 14 residues. Unmatched junction bases numbered 9, after V lost 6 bases and J lost 5 bases. The chain's CDR3 is CASSLSGVKETQYF. DNA for the CDR3: TGTGCCAGCAGCCTAAGCGGGGTCAAGGAGACCCAGTACTTC.

The chain employs TRBV6-1 and TRBJ2-3; D is ambiguous. V lost 2 bases, J lost 0 bases, and 9 bases lay in between. CDR1 is MNHNS and CDR2 is SASEGT in the germline V gene. The CDR3 totals 15 residues. CDR3 loop: CASSESGSSTDTQYF. CDR3 in DNA: TGTGCCAGCAGTGAATCGGGTTCTAGCACAGATACGCAGTATTTT.

This chain links TRBV7-8 with TRBJ2-1; 13 bases are shared with TRBD2. This CDR3 spans 19 amino acids. Germline CDR1 is SGHVS and CDR2 is FQNEAQ. After removal of 4 bases from V and 1 base from J, the junction contained 10 bases not matched to a gene. The CDR3 DNA reads as TGTGCCAGCAGCTCCTTGACTAGCGGGGGGCGGGAATCCTACAATGAGCAGTTCTTC. Its protein product is CASSSLTSGGRESYNEQFF.

There are a few counts of this clonotype. The chain recombines TRBV20-1 with TRBJ1-2; D is uncertain. This CDR3 has 13 amino acids. Trimming took 5 bases from V and 4 from J, leaving 14 bases between them. Germline CDR1 and CDR2: DFQATT and SNEGSKA (reference sequence). CDR3: CSASVGVVYGYTF. For the CDR3, the DNA is TGCAGTGCTTCCGTTGGTGTAGTCTATGGCTACACCTTC.

The chain couples TRBV5-6 to TRBJ1-5; 8 bases agree with TRBD1. Germline CDR1 SGHDT, CDR2 YYEEEE. V shed 0 bases, J shed 5 bases, and the junction held 4 bases outside the gene matches. The CDR3 covers 15 residues. CDR3 DNA sequence: TGTGCCAGCAGCTTGGGGACAGGGTACGATCAGCCCCAGCATTTT. Translated: CASSLGTGYDQPQHF.

This clonotype was observed a few times. V is TRBV11-2 and J is TRBJ2-5, with a possible D match to TRBD1 (6 bases). There are 13 residues in the CDR3. Germline CDR1 is SGHAT and CDR2 is FQNNGV. V lost 5 bases to trimming and J lost 5 bases, with 12 bases between them. CDR3 sequence reads: CASSPRGWETQYF. The DNA of the CDR3 is TGTGCCAGCAGCCCCAGGGGTTGGGAGACCCAGTACTTC.

This chain joins TRBV20-1 and TRBJ2-7; 8 nucleotides line up with TRBD2. Germline values: CDR1 DFQATT, CDR2 SNEGSKA (reference sequence). The CDR3 consists of 15 residues. V was pared by 3 bases and J by 6 bases, with 13 bases of the junction left unmatched. CDR3 DNA sequence: TGCAGTGCTAGGGACCCCGTAGGTAGCGGGACCGAGCAGTACTTC. Amino acid sequence: CSARDPVGSGTEQYF.

The table lists this clonotype with a count of one. The gene calls are TRBV6-5 and TRBJ2-7; weak D call: TRBD1 (6 bases). CDR3 size: 14 residues. Trimming shortened V by 6 bases and J by 3 bases, and 15 bases separated the two germline ends. CDR1 and CDR2 from the germline V gene are MNHEY and SVGAGI. CDR3 region: CASRPNGQLYEQYF. The CDR3 nucleotides read TGTGCCAGCAGACCTAATGGACAGCTCTACGAGCAGTACTTC.

This clonotype showed up just a few times. The chain combines TRBV20-1 with TRBJ2-1, with D tentatively TRBD1 (5 bases). CDR3 length: 11 residues. Germline V CDR1 and CDR2: DFQATT, SNEGSKA (reference sequence). V was pared by 4 bases and J by 10 bases, with 11 bases between. CDR3 in DNA: TGCAGTGCTAACAGGATCCGGGAGCAGTTCTTC. Its translation is CSANRIREQFF.

The chain links TRBV6-2 or TRBV6-3 to TRBJ2-1, with a possible D match to TRBD2 (5 bases). The CDR3 is 15 residues long. Germline CDR1 MNHEY, CDR2 SVGEGT. The ends were cut back, 2 bases at V and 5 bases at J, with 13 bases in the middle. Here the CDR3 reads CASSYRGLLNNEQFF. CDR3 in DNA: TGTGCCAGCAGTTACAGAGGACTCCTTAACAATGAGCAGTTCTTC.

About this clonotype: The junction departs from the called germline gene at one end, perhaps through a read error. The rearrangement joins TRBV4-2 to TRBJ2-1; TRBD2 might be the D (5 bases). Germline V gene lookup returns CDR1 LGHNA and CDR2 YNFKEQ. The CDR3 is 16 amino acids. CDR3 loop: CASSQVGATRSNERFF. The CDR3 bases are TGTGCCAGCAGCCAAGTGGGAGCGACTCGGTCTAATGAGCGGTTCTTC.

This clonotype appeared a single time. The V gene is TRBV5-1, the J gene TRBJ2-7; D is uncertain. The V end lost 0 bases, the J end lost 1 base, and 17 bases lay between the germline ends. This CDR3 contains 17 residues. Germline CDR1 and CDR2: SGHRS and YFSETQ. The CDR3 protein is CASSLAWVRLKSYEQYF. CDR3 nucleotides: TGCGCCAGCAGCTTGGCTTGGGTTAGGCTGAAATCCTACGAGCAGTACTTC.

This clonotype has just a few counts. The V gene is TRBV20-1, the J gene TRBJ2-3, with D perhaps matching TRBD1 or TRBD2 (5 bases each). The CDR3 length is 14 residues. Per germline, CDR1 DFQATT and CDR2 SNEGSKA (reference sequence). Trimming pared 1 base from V and 4 bases from J, leaving 12 bases between. The chain's CDR3 is CSARGGSRSDTQYF. In nucleotides, the CDR3 is TGCAGTGCTAGAGGGGGGTCTAGATCAGATACGCAGTATTTT.

CDR3 region: CASSSGRTNYGYTF. The CDR3 DNA reads TGTGCCAGCAGCTCCGGTCGTACCAACTATGGCTACACCTTC. The V gene is TRBV7-9, the J gene TRBJ1-2; D call uncertain. This CDR3 is 14 amino acids long. V was trimmed by 4 bases and J by 2 bases, leaving 11 bases between them. CDR1 is SEHNR, CDR2 FQNEAQ, per germline (reference sequence). The full variable domain, in which reference TRBV7-9 and TRBJ1-2 provide the parts outside the CDR3, is DTGVSQNPRHKITKRGQNVTFRCDPISEHNRLYWYRQTLGQGPEFLTYFQNEAQLEKSRLLSDRFSAERPKGSFSTLEIQRTEQGDSAMYLCASSSGRTNYGYTFGSGTRLTVV.

This clonotype was detected only a few times. V usage is TRBV11-1 and J usage is TRBJ1-2; the D gene is possibly TRBD1 (5 bases). V lost 5 bases, J lost 8 bases, and 15 bases lay in between. Germline assignment: CDR1 SGHAT and CDR2 FQDESV (reference sequence). CDR3 length: 13 residues. The CDR3 sequence is CASSPEGQGGYTF. The CDR3, as DNA: TGTGCCAGCAGCCCCGAGGGCCAGGGAGGCTACACCTTC.

The CDR3 sequence is CASSGGGVMADTQYF. Written as DNA, the CDR3 is TGTGCCAGCAGCGGGGGGGGTGTTATGGCAGATACGCAGTATTTT. The J gene is TRBJ2-3, the V gene TRBV5-6; 7 bases match TRBD2. The V gene end was trimmed by 4 bases and the J gene end by 4 bases; junction bases not matched to a gene: 9. The CDR3 is made up of 15 amino acids. Germline-derived CDR1 and CDR2 are SGHDT and YYEEEE.

The chain recombines TRBV12-3 or TRBV12-4 with TRBJ2-2, with D perhaps assigned TRBD1 or TRBD2 (5 bases each). Trimming took 2 bases from V and 6 from J, leaving 13 bases between them. The CDR3 length is 15 residues. CDR3 in amino acids: CASSLNQGSAGELFF. The DNA for the CDR3 is TGTGCCAGCAGTTTAAACCAGGGTAGCGCCGGGGAGCTGTTTTTT.